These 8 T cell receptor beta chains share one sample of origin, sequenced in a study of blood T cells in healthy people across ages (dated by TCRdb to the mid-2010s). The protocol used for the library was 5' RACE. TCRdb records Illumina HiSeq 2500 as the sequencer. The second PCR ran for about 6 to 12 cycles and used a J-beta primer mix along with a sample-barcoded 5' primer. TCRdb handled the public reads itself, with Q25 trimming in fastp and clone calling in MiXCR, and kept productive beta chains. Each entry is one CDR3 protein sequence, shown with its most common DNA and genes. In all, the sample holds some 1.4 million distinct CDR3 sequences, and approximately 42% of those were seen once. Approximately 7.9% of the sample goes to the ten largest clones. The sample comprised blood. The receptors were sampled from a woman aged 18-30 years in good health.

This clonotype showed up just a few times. CDR3: CASSLVPGGSTGELFF. CDR3 sequence (DNA): TGTGCCAGCAGCTTAGTCCCGGGCGGTTCCACCGGGGAGCTGTTTTTT. The chain couples TRBV7-2 to TRBJ2-2, with D hard to call. This CDR3 contains 16 residues. Germline CDR1 and CDR2: SGHTA and FQGNSA. V was trimmed by 1 base and J by 4 bases, leaving 13 bases between them.

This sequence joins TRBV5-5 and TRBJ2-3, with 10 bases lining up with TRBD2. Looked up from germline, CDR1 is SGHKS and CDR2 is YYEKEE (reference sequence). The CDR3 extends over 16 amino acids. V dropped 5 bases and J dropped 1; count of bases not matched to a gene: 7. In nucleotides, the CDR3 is TGTGCCAGCAGGGGTTGGCTAGCGGGGGGCACAGATACGCAGTATTTT. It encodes CASRGWLAGGTDTQYF.

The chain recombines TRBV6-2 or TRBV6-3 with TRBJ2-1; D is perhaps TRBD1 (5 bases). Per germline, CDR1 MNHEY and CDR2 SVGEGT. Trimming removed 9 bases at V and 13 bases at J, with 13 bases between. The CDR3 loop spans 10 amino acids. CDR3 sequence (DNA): TGTGCCAGTTCGGACGGACAACAGTTCTTC. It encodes CASSDGQQFF.

The CDR3 region has the DNA TGCAGTGCTAGCTGGGGGACCGGGGAGCTGTTTTTT. As protein: CSASWGTGELFF. The rearrangement links TRBV20-1 to TRBJ2-2; perhaps D is TRBD1 or TRBD2 (5 bases each). Looked up from germline, CDR1 is DFQATT and CDR2 is SNEGSKA (reference sequence). This CDR3 is built from 12 residues. Trimming shortened V by 3 bases and J by 5 bases, and 7 bases separated the two germline ends.

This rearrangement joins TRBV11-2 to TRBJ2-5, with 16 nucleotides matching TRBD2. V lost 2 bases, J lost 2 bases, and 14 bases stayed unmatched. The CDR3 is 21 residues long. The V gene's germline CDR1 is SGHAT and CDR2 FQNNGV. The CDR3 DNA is TGTGCCAGCAGCTTAACAACCCCTCGGATGGGACTAGCGGGAGGGCAAGAGACCCAGTACTTC. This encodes CASSLTTPRMGLAGGQETQYF.

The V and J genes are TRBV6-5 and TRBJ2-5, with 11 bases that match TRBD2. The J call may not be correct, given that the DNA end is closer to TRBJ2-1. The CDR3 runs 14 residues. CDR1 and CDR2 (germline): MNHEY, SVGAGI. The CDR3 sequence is CASGGTSGQETQFF. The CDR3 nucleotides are TGTGCCAGCGGTGGGACTAGCGGACAAGAGACCCAGTTCTTC.

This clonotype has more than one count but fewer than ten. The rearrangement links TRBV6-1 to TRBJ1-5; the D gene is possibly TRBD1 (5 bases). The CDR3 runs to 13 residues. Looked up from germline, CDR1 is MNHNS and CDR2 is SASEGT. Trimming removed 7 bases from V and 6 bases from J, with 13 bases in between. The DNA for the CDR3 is TGTGCCAGCAAATCCCAGGGCGGTCAGCCCCAGCATTTT. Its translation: CASKSQGGQPQHF.

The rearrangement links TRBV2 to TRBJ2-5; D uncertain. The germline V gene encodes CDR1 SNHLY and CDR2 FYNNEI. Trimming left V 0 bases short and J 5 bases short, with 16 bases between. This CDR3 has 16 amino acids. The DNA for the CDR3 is TGTGCCAGCAGTGAAGCCGCCCCGGTGGCGTCTGAGACCCAGTACTTC. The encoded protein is CASSEAAPVASETQYF. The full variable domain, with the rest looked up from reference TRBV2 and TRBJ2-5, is EPEVTQTPSHQVTQMGQEVILRCVPISNHLYFYWYRQILGQKVEFLVSFYNNEISEKSEIFDDQFSVERPDGSNFTLKIRSTKLEDSAMYFCASSEAAPVASETQYFGPGTRLLVL.